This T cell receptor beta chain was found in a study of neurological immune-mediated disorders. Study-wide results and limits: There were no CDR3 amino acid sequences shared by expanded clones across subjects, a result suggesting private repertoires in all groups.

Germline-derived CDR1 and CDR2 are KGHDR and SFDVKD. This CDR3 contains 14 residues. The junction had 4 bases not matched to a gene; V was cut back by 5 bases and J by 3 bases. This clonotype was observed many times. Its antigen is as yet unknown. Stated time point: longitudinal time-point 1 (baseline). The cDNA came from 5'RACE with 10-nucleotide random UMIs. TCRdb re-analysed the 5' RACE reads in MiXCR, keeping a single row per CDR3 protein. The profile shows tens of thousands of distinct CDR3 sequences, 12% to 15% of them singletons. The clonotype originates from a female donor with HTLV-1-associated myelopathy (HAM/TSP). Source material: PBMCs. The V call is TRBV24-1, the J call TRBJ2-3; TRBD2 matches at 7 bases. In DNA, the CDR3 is TGTGCCACCAGTGCGATGGGAGGGACAGATACGCAGTATTTT. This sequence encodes CATSAMGGTDTQYF.